The 32 T cell receptor beta chains below all came from one sample that was sequenced in a study of healthy donors' naive CD4 and CD8 T cells (dated by TCRdb to between 2014 and 2016). The instrument given in TCRdb is 454 GS FLX Titanium. A previously published linear amplification protocol was used to build TCR libraries from approximately 450 ng of total RNA. The public reads were run again by TCRdb, first through fastp at Q25 and then through MiXCR, and only productive beta chains were kept. When rows share a CDR3 protein, they turn into one entry using the most common DNA and genes. Counted in this sample were some 190,000 distinct CDR3 sequences; around 80% of them appeared once. The ten largest account for 2% to 2.5% of the sample. Sequenced input: naive CD4+ and CD8+ T cells sorted from blood, pooled from several donors. What the cell subset or site label conveys for this sample: FACS-sorted naive CD4+ (CD45RO-CD45RA+) and naive CD8+ (CD45RA+CD27bright) T cells. Every receptor here comes from a pool of human donors in good health; the sample pools cells from several healthy donors.

Only a few counts were recorded for this clonotype. The CDR3 region is CSVDWRGEQFF. The CDR3 DNA is TGCAGCGTTGATTGGAGGGGTGAGCAGTTCTTC. The V gene is TRBV29-1, the J gene TRBJ2-1, with D possibly being TRBD2 (6 bases). Trimming cost V 3 bases and J 9 bases, with 9 bases left between them. Germline CDR1 and CDR2: SQVTM and ANQGSEA. This CDR3 spans 11 amino acids.

J is TRBJ2-5 and V is TRBV24-1, with TRBD1 matching over 7 bases. Germline CDR1 and CDR2: KGHDR and SFDVKD. J lost 6 bases, V lost 4 bases, and 7 bases had no gene match. The CDR3 is made up of 14 amino acids. CDR3: CATSDQTGSKTQYF. The CDR3 DNA follows: TGTGCCACCAGTGACCAGACAGGGTCGAAGACCCAGTACTTC.

The CDR3 nucleotides read TGCAGCGCGTTCAAAGGTTACGAGCAGTACTTC. It yields the protein CSAFKGYEQYF. This rearrangement joins TRBV29-1 to TRBJ2-7; D gene ambiguous. V lost 7 bases and J 4 bases, leaving 11 bases between the germline ends. CDR1 and CDR2 (germline): SQVTM, ANQGSEA. The CDR3 totals 11 residues.

V usage is TRBV19 and J usage is TRBJ1-5; possible D gene TRBD1, 5 bases. V was shortened by 3 bases and J by 2 bases, with 8 bases between the two germline ends. This CDR3 spans 14 amino acids. Germline V gene lookup returns CDR1 LNHDA and CDR2 SQIVND (reference sequence). The CDR3 here is CASSMGERNQPQHF. CDR3 DNA: TGTGCCAGTAGTATGGGGGAGCGCAATCAGCCCCAGCATTTT.

The genes are TRBV29-1 and TRBJ2-5; TRBD2 agrees at 15 bases. From germline, CDR1 is SQVTM and CDR2 ANQGSEA. Trimming cost V 6 bases and J 1 base; bases outside gene matches: 9. The CDR3 sequence is 17 residues long. Written as DNA, the CDR3 is TGCAGCGTCGGTGGACTAGCGGGAGGGCATAGCCAAGAGACCCAGTACTTC. This codes for CSVGGLAGGHSQETQYF.

The genes are TRBV6-2 or TRBV6-3 and TRBJ2-2, with a tentative D call TRBD1 (5 bases). Deletions cut 6 bases from V and 6 bases from J, with 17 bases between. Germline V gives CDR1 MNHEY, CDR2 SVGEGT. The CDR3 runs 15 residues. DNA of the CDR3: TGTGCCAGCAGCTACGTACAGGCGAAGGCCGGGGAGCTGTTTTTT. Protein product: CASSYVQAKAGELFF.

This chain uses TRBV27 with TRBJ2-7, with 8 bases fitting TRBD1. Germline V gene lookup returns CDR1 MNHEY and CDR2 SMNVEV (reference sequence). Losses at the gene ends were 6 bases for V and 6 bases for J; bases not matched to a gene: 16. The length of the CDR3 is 16 residues. CDR3 region: CASSRYSRTGKGEQYF. The CDR3 coding sequence is TGTGCCAGCAGCCGTTACTCCCGGACAGGGAAGGGCGAGCAGTACTTC.

This chain connects TRBV5-1 to TRBJ2-4; unclear D gene. The V gene lost 1 base and the J gene lost 8 bases, with 10 bases spanning the gap. The CDR3 is made up of 13 amino acids. CDR1 SGHRS and CDR2 YFSETQ come from the germline V gene. CDR3 DNA: TGCGCCAGCAGCTTGTGGGTAAGGGACATTCAGTACTTC. Amino acid sequence: CASSLWVRDIQYF. The full variable domain, rest sourced from reference TRBV5-1 and TRBJ2-4, is KAGVTQTPRYLIKTRGQQVTLSCSPISGHRSVSWYQQTPGQGLQFLFEYFSETQRNKGNFPGRFSGRQFSNSRSEMNVSTLELGDSALYLCASSLWVRDIQYFGAGTRLSVL.

The rearrangement joins TRBV29-1 to TRBJ1-2; weak D call: TRBD1 (6 bases). This CDR3 comprises 18 residues. Germline V gene lookup returns CDR1 SQVTM and CDR2 ANQGSEA. V was shortened by 0 bases and J by 3 bases, with 23 bases between the two germline ends. The CDR3: CSVEDPPLDRRLDYGYTF. The CDR3 DNA sequence: TGCAGCGTTGAAGATCCCCCTTTGGACAGACGCCTTGACTATGGCTACACCTTC.

The chain links TRBV29-1 to TRBJ1-1, with D perhaps TRBD1 (5 bases). The germline V gene encodes CDR1 SQVTM and CDR2 ANQGSEA. The CDR3 has 13 amino acids. The V end was cut by 5 bases, the J end by 1 base, with 11 bases between. In DNA form, the CDR3 reads TGCAGCGTTACCGAGGGGCGGAACACTGAAGCTTTCTTT. Residues: CSVTEGRNTEAFF.

This sequence joins TRBV7-8 and TRBJ1-5; perhaps TRBD1 as D (6 bases). Trimming removed 3 bases from V and 7 bases from J, with 13 bases in between. Germline loops: CDR1 SGHVS, CDR2 FQNEAQ. The CDR3 contains 14 residues. DNA for the CDR3: TGTGCCAGCAGCTTGGGCAGCGGGGGCCAGCCCCAGCATTTT. Residues: CASSLGSGGQPQHF.

Notes on this clonotype: At one end, the junction sequence differs from germline, possibly due to a read error. This sequence joins TRBV29-1 and TRBJ2-1; the D call may be TRBD1 or TRBD2 (6 bases each). The CDR3 covers 14 residues. Germline V lookup: CDR1 SQVTM, CDR2 ANQGSEA. CDR3: CSVGGLRSYNEQFF. CDR3 DNA sequence: TGCAGTGTTGGGGGGCTGCGGTCCTACAATGAGCAGTTCTTC.

This chain links TRBV4-3 with TRBJ2-1; 9 nucleotides align to TRBD2. The CDR3 is 16 residues long. With V trimmed by 0 bases and J by 8 bases, 8 bases remained unmatched. Germline V CDR1 and CDR2: LGHNA, YSLEER. The CDR3 protein is CASSQEGEREVDEQFF. CDR3 in DNA: TGCGCCAGCAGCCAAGAGGGGGAGCGGGAGGTCGATGAGCAGTTCTTC.

DNA of the CDR3: TGTGCCAGTAGTATAGTGAACAGGGTGGGGACTGAAGCTTTCTTT. It yields the protein CASSIVNRVGTEAFF. The chain uses TRBV19 and TRBJ1-1; D might be TRBD1 (6 bases). CDR3 size: 15 residues. The V gene's germline CDR1 is LNHDA and CDR2 SQIVND (reference sequence). Trimming left V 1 base short and J 5 bases short, with 14 bases between.

This clonotype occurred a few times. This chain connects TRBV11-2 to TRBJ1-6, with D hard to call. From germline, CDR1 is SGHAT and CDR2 FQNNGV. The CDR3 is 15 amino acids. V lost 2 bases to trimming and J lost 11 bases, with 16 bases between them. In DNA, the CDR3 is TGTGCCAGCAGCTTACTCTGGATGATCCGGACACCCCTCCACTTT. This sequence encodes CASSLLWMIRTPLHF.

V gene TRBV5-4 combines with J gene TRBJ2-7; 12 bases fit TRBD2. CDR1 and CDR2 (germline): SGHNT, YYREEE (reference sequence). Unmatched junction bases numbered 2, after V lost 2 bases and J lost 2 bases. CDR3 length: 15 amino acids. The CDR3 coding sequence is TGTGCCAGCAGCTTTCGACTAGCGGGGGCCTACGAGCAGTACTTC. Translated: CASSFRLAGAYEQYF.

This sequence joins TRBV6-5 and TRBJ2-7, with D possibly being TRBD2 (6 bases). This CDR3 comprises 13 residues. Trimming left V 3 bases short and J 3 bases short, with 9 bases between. Germline V gene lookup returns CDR1 MNHEY and CDR2 SVGAGI. The CDR3 nucleotides are TGTGCCAGCAGTTATTCGGGAGTCTACGAGCAGTACTTC. This translates into CASSYSGVYEQYF.

This clonotype showed up just a few times. This chain joins TRBV19 and TRBJ2-3, with unresolved D. The germline V and J ends were trimmed by 2 bases and 3 bases, with 0 bases remaining between them. The CDR3 runs 11 residues. CDR1 and CDR2 (germline): LNHDA, SQIVND (reference sequence). CDR3 amino acids: CASSITDTQYF. CDR3 nucleotide sequence: TGTGCCAGTAGTATAACAGATACGCAGTATTTT.

This clonotype was seen a few times. The V call is TRBV29-1, the J call TRBJ1-2; D is uncertain. Trimming stripped 3 bases from V and 1 base from J, with 12 bases between. CDR3 length: 14 residues. Germline lookup yields CDR1 SQVTM and CDR2 ANQGSEA. Written as DNA, the CDR3 is TGCAGCGTTGACCGGGCCCCCGATAACTATGGCTACACCTTC. Translation gives CSVDRAPDNYGYTF.

V gene TRBV27 combines with J gene TRBJ1-5, with unresolved D. This CDR3 spans 16 amino acids. The germline V gene has CDR1 MNHEY and CDR2 SMNVEV (reference sequence). Trimming took 6 bases from V and 2 from J, leaving 17 bases between them. CDR3 sequence: CASSDRAAGRNQPQHF. CDR3 coding DNA: TGTGCCAGCAGCGACCGGGCCGCGGGCCGCAATCAGCCCCAGCATTTT.

V is TRBV20-1 and J is TRBJ2-7; D is possibly TRBD1 (11 bases). The V end was cut by 1 base, the J end by 2 bases, with 24 bases between. The CDR3 consists of 18 residues. Germline CDR1 is DFQATT and CDR2 is SNEGSKA (reference sequence). The CDR3, as DNA: TGCAGTGCTAGAGTGGACAGGGGGCGAGGGACTAGCGCCTACGAGCAGTACTTC. Translating gives CSARVDRGRGTSAYEQYF.

The chain carries TRBV13 and TRBJ1-1; D not certain. The V end was cut by 3 bases, the J end by 1 base, with 9 bases between. The CDR3 sequence is 14 residues long. From germline, CDR1 is PRHDT and CDR2 FYEKMQ (reference sequence). The CDR3 loop is CASSFPRGNTEAFF. The CDR3 DNA follows: TGTGCCAGCAGCTTCCCTCGGGGGAACACTGAAGCTTTCTTT.

This chain connects TRBV29-1 to TRBJ1-5; D not resolved. V gave up 7 bases and J gave up 7 bases, with 14 bases separating them. The CDR3 consists of 12 residues. Per germline, CDR1 SQVTM and CDR2 ANQGSEA. The CDR3 loop reads CSDPEESQPQHF. In DNA, the CDR3 is TGCAGCGACCCCGAGGAATCGCAGCCCCAGCATTTT. Full variable domain (rest looked up from reference TRBV29-1 and TRBJ1-5): SAVISQKPSRDICQRGTSLTIQCQVDSQVTMMFWYRQQPGQSLTLIATANQGSEATYESGFVIDKFPISRPNLTFSTLTVSNMSPEDSSIYLCSDPEESQPQHFGDGTRLSIL.

The chain is built from TRBV6-2 or TRBV6-3 and TRBJ1-1; TRBD1 aligns across 9 bases. The V gene end was trimmed by 3 bases and the J gene end by 6 bases; junction bases not matched to a gene: 14. This CDR3 has 17 residues. In germline, CDR1 is MNHEY, CDR2 SVGEGT. The CDR3 spells CASSYVGTGFLEAEAFF. CDR3 nucleotides: TGTGCCAGCAGTTATGTCGGGACAGGGTTTTTGGAAGCTGAAGCTTTCTTT.

This rearrangement joins TRBV6-5 to TRBJ2-7, with no clear D. In germline, CDR1 is MNHEY, CDR2 SVGAGI. Trimming left V 0 bases short and J 0 bases short, with 12 bases between. The CDR3 contains 16 residues. CDR3 sequence (DNA): TGTGCCAGCAGTTACTCAGGCATCTGGAGCTCCTACGAGCAGTACTTC. Translated: CASSYSGIWSSYEQYF.

The chain has TRBV12-3 or TRBV12-4 and TRBJ2-2; tentatively, D is TRBD2 (5 bases). V was pared by 3 bases and J by 6 bases, with 11 bases between. The CDR3 length is 14 residues. CDR3 sequence (DNA): TGTGCCAGCAGTTTCCAAGGGAGCGCCGGGGAGCTGTTTTTT. This encodes CASSFQGSAGELFF.

The CDR3 DNA sequence: TGTGCCAGCAGAAGACTGCCCGGGACTAGCGGGGAGACCGGGGAGCTGTTTTTT. It yields the protein CASRRLPGTSGETGELFF. This chain links TRBV6-5 with TRBJ2-2; 13 nucleotides align to TRBD2. The CDR3 extends over 18 amino acids. The V segment lost 6 bases and the J segment 5 bases; nucleotides outside the gene matches: 12. CDR1 and CDR2 (germline): MNHEY, SVGAGI.

The rearrangement uses TRBV29-1 and TRBJ1-2; D is uncertain. The CDR3 runs 13 residues. Deletions cut 6 bases from V and 4 bases from J, with 15 bases between. Looked up from germline, CDR1 is SQVTM and CDR2 is ANQGSEA. For the CDR3, the DNA is TGCAGCGTGAATGAACTCGACCTCTATGGCTACACCTTC. Its translation: CSVNELDLYGYTF.

This clonotype was counted a single time. The gene calls are TRBV29-1 and TRBJ2-1; 10 bases match TRBD1. Germline CDR1 and CDR2: SQVTM and ANQGSEA. Losses at the gene ends were 5 bases for V and 15 bases for J; bases not matched to a gene: 7. The CDR3 runs 11 residues. The CDR3 is CSVLGDRGRFF. In DNA form, the CDR3 reads TGCAGCGTTCTCGGGGACAGGGGTCGGTTCTTC.

This clonotype appeared a few times. The chain uses TRBV30 and TRBJ1-5; D unresolved. V shed 4 bases and J shed 0 bases, with 7 bases lying between them. CDR3 length equals 13 residues. Germline CDR1 reads GTSNPN; CDR2 reads SVGIG (reference sequence). The CDR3, as DNA: TGTGCCTGGAAAGGAAATAGCAATCAGCCCCAGCATTTT. Its translation: CAWKGNSNQPQHF.

This clonotype was seen a few times. The chain carries TRBV27 and TRBJ1-6, with 8 bases identical to TRBD1. CDR3 length: 15 residues. Germline lookup yields CDR1 MNHEY and CDR2 SMNVEV (reference sequence). The trim removed 4 bases at V and 5 bases at J, leaving 4 bases unmatched. This chain's CDR3 is CASSSGTGNNSPLHF. In DNA form, the CDR3 reads TGTGCCAGCAGTTCCGGGACAGGAAATAATTCACCCCTCCACTTT.

This clonotype was detected a few times. The rearrangement joins TRBV19 to TRBJ1-1, with 7 bases aligning to TRBD1. CDR1 and CDR2 (germline): LNHDA, SQIVND (reference sequence). V lost 7 bases and J lost 5; bases outside the gene matches: 10. The CDR3 runs to 14 residues. The CDR3 spells CASKYQGVGTEAFF. The CDR3 region has the DNA TGTGCCAGTAAATATCAGGGGGTAGGTACTGAAGCTTTCTTT.